This T cell receptor beta chain was recovered during a study of shared clonotypes between healthy human individuals. Only in-frame clones appear in the TCRdb table, and some are missing; sequencing was by immunoSEQ multiplex PCR. The data show roughly 1 million clones, approximately 76% seen once. Concerning this clone: Antigen: not known.

Findings of the study overall: Shared across four donors were 4% to 5% of the naive CD4 clonotypes.

The specimen sequenced was memory CD4+ T cells sorted from blood. Stated subset: CD45RA-negative fraction. This sequence originates from a man aged 18 to 30 in good health.

In DNA form, the CDR3 reads TGTGCAAGTCGCCCACCTGGGAGGGGGAATTGTGATCAGCCCCAGCATTTT. Protein sequence: CASRPPGRGNCDQPQHF. The chain carries TRBV12-2 and TRBJ1-5. TRBV12-2 represents a pseudogene. The CDR3 sequence is 17 residues long.